This is a list of T cell receptor beta chains from one sample in a study of beta chain features in type 1 diabetes. Sequencing used immunoSEQ multiplex PCR; TCRdb keeps in-frame clones, though not all of them. Of around 710,000 clones listed, roughly 12% are singletons. Sequenced material: naive CD4+ T cells from blood. The receptor source for this set is a man aged 25-40 years with type 1 diabetes. Each CDR3 is given with its conserved first and last residue. Fields, in order: J gene, V gene, D gene, clone size, CDR3 protein, CDR3 DNA. A D gene is named only where the DNA matches it firmly. A clone size is listed for some rows: how often the clone was seen (once, few, many), or a class if it is expanded.

TRBJ2-4 | TRBV2 | - | - | CASSYQNIQYF | TGTGCCAGCAGCTACCAAAACATTCAGTACTTC
TRBJ2-5 | TRBV10-3 | TRBD2 | - | CAISAFSGGPETQYF | TGTGCCATCAGTGCCTTTAGCGGGGGGCCAGAGACCCAGTACTTC
TRBJ2-3 | TRBV18 | TRBD2 | few | CASSPQTSGTGGDTQYF | TGTGCCAGCTCACCCCAGACTAGCGGGACAGGAGGAGATACGCAGTATTTT
TRBJ2-5 | TRBV9 | - | - | CASSAVTGYQETQYF | TGTGCCAGCAGCGCAGTAACAGGGTACCAAGAGACCCAGTACTTC
TRBJ2-7 | TRBV28 | - | - | CASSGTLTYEQYF | TGTGCCAGCAGTGGTACACTTACCTACGAGCAGTACTTC
TRBJ1-2 | TRBV28 | TRBD1 | - | CASSLGTGHEGYTF | TGTGCCAGCAGTTTAGGGACAGGCCATGAAGGCTACACCTTC
TRBJ2-3 | TRBV7-9 | - | - | CASSAGAVSRTDTQYF | TGTGCCAGCAGCGCCGGGGCCGTGTCCCGCACAGATACGCAGTATTTT
TRBJ2-1 | TRBV5-1 | TRBD2 | few | CASSLGLAGGPPSYNEQFF | TGCGCCAGCAGCTTGGGACTAGCGGGGGGCCCACCGAGCTACAATGAGCAGTTCTTC
TRBJ2-5 | TRBV19 | - | - | CASSRQGRETQYF | TGTGCCAGTAGTAGGCAGGGGCGGGAGACCCAGTACTTC
TRBJ1-2 | TRBV5-4 | - | - | CASSFPGKAYGYTF | TGTGCCAGCAGCTTTCCGGGGAAAGCCTATGGCTACACCTTC
TRBJ2-5 | TRBV30 | TRBD1 | - | CAWSVTGQGVGETQYF | TGTGCCTGGAGTGTAACGGGACAGGGGGTCGGGGAGACCCAGTACTTC
TRBJ2-3 | TRBV18 | - | few | CASSPPRGHTDTQYF | TGTGCCAGCTCACCGCCCAGGGGACACACAGATACGCAGTATTTT
TRBJ2-7 | TRBV6-5 | TRBD1 | - | CASSSGTGYEQYF | TGTGCCAGCAGTTCCGGGACAGGGTACGAGCAGTACTTC
TRBJ2-5 | TRBV7-8 | - | few | CASSSLRGETQYF | TGTGCCAGCAGCTCTCTAAGAGGGGAGACCCAGTACTTC
TRBJ1-4 | TRBV25-1 | - | - | CASSVMGAQSTNEKLFF | TGTGCCAGCAGTGTAATGGGCGCGCAGTCAACTAATGAAAAACTGTTTTTT
TRBJ2-1 | TRBV7-2 | TRBD2 | - | CASSLLAGEYNEQFF | TGTGCCAGCAGCTTACTAGCGGGGGAATACAATGAGCAGTTCTTC
TRBJ2-3 | TRBV28 | - | - | CASSLIQGTSTDTQYF | TGTGCCAGCAGTTTAATACAGGGGACTAGCACAGATACGCAGTATTTT
TRBJ1-6 | TRBV5-6 | TRBD1 | - | CASSLLSGQQHSPLHF | TGTGCCAGCAGCTTGTTGTCGGGACAGCAACATTCACCCCTCCACTTT
TRBJ2-7 | TRBV12-2 | - | - | CARTDRRNFYEQYF | TGTGCTAGAACCGACAGGCGGAACTTCTACGAGCAGTACTTC
TRBJ2-1 | TRBV5-1 | TRBD1 | - | CASSFGQGSWDEQFF | TGCGCCAGCAGCTTCGGACAGGGGTCTTGGGATGAGCAGTTCTTC
TRBJ2-2 | TRBV29-1 | TRBD1 | - | CSFSSPGQGASGELFF | TGCAGCTTTTCTTCTCCGGGACAGGGGGCGTCCGGGGAGCTGTTTTTT
TRBJ1-2 | TRBV6-5 | - | few | CASSYSSPGERGYTF | TGTGCCAGCAGTTACTCCTCTCCGGGTGAGCGTGGCTACACCTTC
TRBJ1-6 | TRBV19 | - | - | CASSLRVFYNSPLHF | TGTGCCAGTAGTTTGAGGGTTTTCTATAATTCACCCCTCCACTTT
TRBJ1-6 | TRBV5-5 | - | few | CASSWDGSPLHF | TGTGCCAGCAGCTGGGACGGTTCACCCCTCCACTTT
TRBJ2-1 | TRBV7-9 | - | many | CASSLGAGMNEQFF | TGTGCCAGCAGCTTAGGAGCAGGGATGAATGAGCAGTTCTTC
TRBJ1-2 | TRBV5-1 | - | - | CASSRTQGNYGYTF | TGCGCCAGCAGCCGGACACAGGGTAACTATGGCTACACCTTC
TRBJ1-6 | TRBV9 | - | - | CASSVARNSPLHF | TGTGCCAGCAGCGTAGCTCGGAATTCACCCCTCCACTTT
TRBJ2-1 | TRBV25-1 | TRBD2 | - | CASSEERGGAVFNEQFF | TGTGCCAGCAGTGAGGAACGCGGGGGGGCCGTTTTCAATGAGCAGTTCTTC
TRBJ1-2 | TRBV7-9 | - | - | CASSLHEPFYGYTF | TGTGCCAGCAGCTTACATGAGCCCTTCTATGGCTACACCTTC